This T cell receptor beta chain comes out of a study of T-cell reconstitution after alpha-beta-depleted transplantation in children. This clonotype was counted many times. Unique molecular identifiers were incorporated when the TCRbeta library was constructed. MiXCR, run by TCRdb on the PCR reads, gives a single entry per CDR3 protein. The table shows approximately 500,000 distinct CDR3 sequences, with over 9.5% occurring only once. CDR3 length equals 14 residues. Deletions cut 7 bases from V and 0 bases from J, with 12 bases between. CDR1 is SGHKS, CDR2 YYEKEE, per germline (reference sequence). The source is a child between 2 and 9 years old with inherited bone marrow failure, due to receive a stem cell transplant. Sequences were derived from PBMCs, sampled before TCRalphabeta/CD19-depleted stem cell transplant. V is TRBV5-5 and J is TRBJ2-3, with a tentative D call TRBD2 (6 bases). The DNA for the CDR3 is TGTGCCAGCGCCCTCGGGACTAGCACAGATACGCAGTATTTT. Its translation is CASALGTSTDTQYF.